This is a list of T cell receptor beta chains from one sample in a study of blood T cell repertoires in COVID-19. Sequenced by immunoSEQ multiplex PCR; TCRdb stores in-frame clones only, minus some. Found here are some 370,000 clones, roughly 87% of them singletons; the top ten hold approximately 4.7%. The sequenced material came from PBMCs or T cells enriched from blood (not recorded which). Receptors originate from a woman aged 50 to 60 who had recovered from COVID-19. Both conserved end residues are part of each CDR3. Fields, in order: D gene, J gene, clone size, V gene, CDR3 protein, CDR3 DNA. A D gene is named only where the DNA matches it firmly. Not all rows give a size; the values are once, few, many and, for expanded clones, a class.

>NA|TRBJ1-1|NA|TRBV29-1
CSVRGSNTEAFF
TGCAGCGTTCGCGGATCCAACACTGAAGCTTTCTTT
>NA|TRBJ2-7|NA|TRBV6-5
CASSYSNLGGGEQYF
TGTGCCAGCAGTTACTCGAATCTGGGGGGAGGCGAGCAGTACTTC
>NA|TRBJ1-5|NA|TRBV6-2/TRBV6-3
CASSYSLWVTAQHF
TGTGCCAGCAGTTACTCGTTGTGGGTAACAGCCCAGCATTTT
>NA|TRBJ1-2|few|TRBV6-5
CASTQGNYGYTF
TGTGCCAGTACACAGGGCAACTATGGCTACACCTTC
>TRBD2|TRBJ2-3|once|TRBV19
CASSEIYSGGTDTQYF
TGTGCCAGTAGCGAAATCTATAGCGGGGGCACAGATACGCAGTATTTT
>NA|TRBJ1-3|NA|TRBV6-6
CASSRGGSGNTIYF
TGTGCCAGCAGTAGAGGGGGTTCTGGAAACACCATATATTTT
>NA|TRBJ2-2|NA|TRBV6-2/TRBV6-3
CASSPDRVVSGELFF
TGTGCCAGCAGTCCAGACAGAGTCGTTTCGGGGGAGCTGTTTTTT
>NA|TRBJ1-2|NA|TRBV5-8
CASSPWARRVHGYTF
TGTGCCAGCAGCCCATGGGCCCGGAGGGTACATGGCTACACCTTC
>TRBD2|TRBJ2-3|few|TRBV10-2
CASSRLAGQDTQYF
TGCGCCAGCAGTCGACTAGCGGGACAGGATACGCAGTATTTT
>TRBD1|TRBJ1-1|NA|TRBV25-1
CASGATGVTEAFF
TGTGCCAGCGGAGCTACAGGGGTCACTGAAGCTTTCTTT
>NA|TRBJ1-3|NA|TRBV11-2
CASSLAHSGNTIYF
TGTGCCAGCAGCTTAGCACACTCTGGAAACACCATATATTTT
>NA|TRBJ1-2|NA|TRBV5-6
CASSLGTRTANYGYTF
TGTGCCAGCAGCTTGGGGACTCGGACAGCTAACTATGGCTACACCTTC
>TRBD1|TRBJ1-5|once|TRBV7-3
CASSLRAQTGPPQPQHF
TGTGCCAGCAGCTTACGAGCTCAGACAGGGCCCCCTCAGCCCCAGCATTTT
>NA|TRBJ1-2|NA|TRBV27
CASSVTPVFGYTF
TGTGCCAGCAGTGTGACACCGGTCTTTGGCTACACCTTC
>NA|TRBJ1-2|NA|TRBV7-2
CASSQGIGKGYTF
TGTGCCAGCAGCCAGGGTATAGGGAAGGGCTACACCTTC
>TRBD2|TRBJ2-1|NA|TRBV7-2
CASSLLAGYNEQFF
TGTGCCAGCAGCTTACTAGCGGGGTACAATGAGCAGTTCTTC
>NA|TRBJ1-2|NA|TRBV12-3/TRBV12-4
CASSTGYGYTF
TGTGCCAGCAGTACGGGGTATGGCTACACCTTC